This TCR beta chain was captured by sequencing in a study of blood T cell repertoires in COVID-19. Overall study: Whether acute or convalescent, the COVID-19 samples came from the United States, Italy and Spain.

Original data processing: Amplification from reference gene primers served as the basis for estimated nucleated cell counts. Data came from immunoSEQ multiplex PCR; TCRdb stores just in-frame clones and leaves some out. The V and J calls and the clone size are those of that table, but D and trimming were determined from the DNA. Of about 78,000 clones listed, roughly 86% were seen once; the top ten hold 1.5% to 2.5%. The V gene's germline CDR1 is MNHEY and CDR2 SMNVEV (reference sequence). CDR3 length equals 13 residues. Unmatched junction bases numbered 10, after V lost 3 bases and J lost 13 bases. The TCR was taken from a woman aged 60-75 years with acute or convalescent COVID-19. The rearrangement joins TRBV27 to TRBJ2-5, with 8 bases lining up with TRBD2. What was sequenced was peripheral blood. CDR3 nucleotide sequence: TGTGCCAGCAGTTTCAACAACGGGGGGGTTTGGTACTTC. Amino acid sequence: CASSFNNGGVWYF.